This T cell receptor (beta chain) was sequenced during a study of blood T cell repertoires in COVID-19. Unmatched junction bases numbered 2, after V lost 3 bases and J lost 3 bases. Germline V lookup: CDR1 SGHTA, CDR2 FQGNSA. The CDR3 is 14 amino acids. Assay used: immunoSEQ multiplex PCR; TCRdb lists only in-frame clones, some missing. In the table there are more than 100,000 clones, around 86% of which are singletons. This TCR was recovered from a woman in her fifties or sixties with active or convalescent COVID-19. The chain joins TRBV7-2 to TRBJ1-5; TRBD1 aligns across 7 bases. The sample consisted of peripheral blood. The CDR3 sequence is CASSFGQVNQPQHF. The CDR3 nucleotides are TGTGCCAGCAGCTTTGGACAGGTCAATCAGCCCCAGCATTTT.